These 9 T cell receptor beta chains originate from one sample sequenced in a study of blood T cell repertoires in COVID-19. TCRdb's table, derived via immunoSEQ multiplex PCR, lists solely in-frame clones and lacks some. The sample holds hundreds of thousands of clones; around 90% are singletons and the top ten take roughly 8%. The sample was peripheral blood. The receptor source for this set is a woman aged 45 to 65 with COVID-19, enrolled during active disease.

This chain uses TRBV15 with TRBJ2-3, with TRBD2 matching 8 bases. V trimming: 0 bases; J trimming: 6 bases; junction bases outside the gene matches: 14. The CDR3 has 18 amino acids. CDR1 and CDR2 (germline): LNHNV, YYDKDF (reference sequence). CDR3 protein: CATSRDIRRGGPQDTQYF. The CDR3 DNA follows: TGTGCCACCAGCAGAGATATCCGACGGGGGGGGCCACAGGATACGCAGTATTTT.

The V call is TRBV5-1, the J call TRBJ1-1; 7 bases match TRBD1. The CDR3 runs to 13 residues. Losses at the gene ends were 5 bases for V and 10 bases for J; bases not matched to a gene: 11. Germline V CDR1 and CDR2: SGHRS, YFSETQ. The CDR3 DNA is TGCGCCAGCAGTACGGGAGGGGGCGTAGTAGCTTTCTTT. Translating it yields CASSTGGGVVAFF.

This clone was picked up a small number of times. V is TRBV30 and J is TRBJ1-1, with D perhaps TRBD1 (5 bases). CDR1 and CDR2 (germline): GTSNPN, SVGIG (reference sequence). The CDR3 totals 12 residues. Trimming left V 7 bases short and J 8 bases short, with 17 bases between. DNA of the CDR3: TGTGCCTCCGACGGGGGACTCAGGGAAGCTTTCTTT. This gives the protein CASDGGLREAFF.

This clone was seen only a few times. The chain couples TRBV7-9 to TRBJ1-1; D is undetermined. The germline V gene has CDR1 SEHNR and CDR2 FQNEAQ (reference sequence). V gave up 5 bases and J gave up 6 bases, with 10 bases separating them. The CDR3 covers 12 residues. The CDR3 bases are TGTGCCAGCAGCCTTATCCCTTCTGAAGCTTTCTTT. This translates into CASSLIPSEAFF. Full variable domain (remainder filled in from reference TRBV7-9 and TRBJ1-1): DTGVSQNPRHKITKRGQNVTFRCDPISEHNRLYWYRQTLGQGPEFLTYFQNEAQLEKSRLLSDRFSAERPKGSFSTLEIQRTEQGDSAMYLCASSLIPSEAFFGQGTRLTVV.

CDR3 in amino acids: CASSHSGTDGGYTF. The CDR3 nucleotides read TGCGCCAGCAGCCACTCCGGGACAGACGGAGGCTACACCTTC. The genes are TRBV23-1 and TRBJ1-2; 7 nucleotides align to TRBD1. TRBV23-1 is filed as an ORF, its function uncertain. The CDR3 is 14 residues long. J gave up 8 bases and V 6 bases, and 12 bases lay outside the gene matches.

The chain links TRBV18 to TRBJ1-6, with 9 bases matching TRBD1. The CDR3 totals 14 residues. V shed 3 bases, J shed 10 bases, and the junction held 4 bases outside the gene matches. The V gene's germline CDR1 is KGHSH and CDR2 LQKENI. Here the CDR3 reads CASSPGTGLSPLHF. The DNA for the CDR3 is TGTGCCAGCTCACCCGGGACAGGGCTGTCACCCCTCCACTTT.

V is TRBV10-2 and J is TRBJ2-1, with 12 bases that match TRBD2. The CDR3 has 14 amino acids. The junction had 5 bases not matched to a gene; V was cut back by 7 bases and J by 7 bases. Per germline, CDR1 WSHSY and CDR2 SAAADI. CDR3 in amino acids: CASTPSGGANEQFF. DNA for the CDR3: TGCGCCAGCACCCCTAGCGGGGGGGCTAATGAGCAGTTCTTC.

J is TRBJ1-2 and V is TRBV5-1; D is possibly TRBD1 (5 bases). The CDR3 is made up of 12 amino acids. V was trimmed by 0 bases and J by 12 bases, leaving 12 bases between them. Germline V gene lookup returns CDR1 SGHRS and CDR2 YFSETQ. This CDR3 is CASSLEAGVNTF. For the CDR3, the DNA is TGCGCCAGCAGCTTGGAGGCGGGGGTCAACACCTTC.

The rearrangement joins TRBV5-6 to TRBJ1-2, with 8 bases aligning to TRBD1. Germline V gene sequence: CDR1 SGHDT, CDR2 YYEEEE. The V and J ends lost 4 bases and 4 bases, in that order; junction bases with no gene match: 6. CDR3 length: 14 residues. The CDR3 region is CASSQGARLYGYTF. The CDR3 nucleotides read TGTGCCAGCAGCCAGGGGGCAAGACTCTATGGCTACACCTTC.